This T cell receptor (beta chain) was captured by sequencing in a study of monozygotic twins with inflammatory bowel disease. The TCR libraries each used total RNA (roughly 4,000 ng per library). Via template switching, UMIs carrying a 6-nucleotide sample barcode were introduced. TCRdb reprocessed the 5' RACE reads and keeps a single row for each CDR3 protein, giving no DNA. The sample is made up of 190,000 or so distinct CDR3 sequences, and the top ten hold approximately 1.5% of it. Regarding this clonotype: Its antigen is undetermined.

Study-wide results and caveats: Variability may have been added to patient repertoires by differing immunosuppressive treatments.

The sequenced material came from blood. The clonotype comes from a human donor with ulcerative colitis or Crohn's disease, or a healthy co-twin of an affected twin (not recorded which).

The CDR3 reads CASSQSGGQNTEAFF. The rearrangement joins TRBV4-1 to TRBJ1-1; TCRdb's D call of TRBD1 is untestable without DNA. The CDR3 contains 15 residues. Germline lookup yields CDR1 MGHRA and CDR2 YSYEKL.